These T cell receptor beta chains were read from a single sample in a study of CD8+ T cells in alopecia areata. Generated by immunoSEQ multiplex PCR, the TCRdb table keeps only in-frame clones and is missing some. The repertoire holds about 250,000 clones, with 67% as singletons. The sequencing here drew on CD4+ T cells sorted from blood, taken at week 0. These receptors all stem from a human donor with alopecia areata. Each CDR3 is given with its conserved first and last residue. D genes are given only for firm matches. A clone size is listed for some rows: how often the clone was seen (once, few, many), or a class if it is expanded.

j_call	d_call	v_call	clone_size	cdr3_nt	cdr3_aa
TRBJ1-2	.	TRBV18	.	TGTGCCAGCTCACCACCGGAACGGTTCTATGGCTACACCTTC	CASSPPERFYGYTF
TRBJ1-2	TRBD1	TRBV29-1	.	TGCAGCGTTGCAGGTGACAGGGGAAACACCTTC	CSVAGDRGNTF
TRBJ2-1	.	TRBV2	.	TGTGCCAGCAGTGGGGGGGCGAATGAGCAGTTCTTC	CASSGGANEQFF
TRBJ2-4	.	TRBV29-1	once	TGCAGCGTTGAGTGGGGGCTGGCCAAAAACATTCAGTACTTC	CSVEWGLAKNIQYF
TRBJ1-1	.	TRBV4-2	.	TGTGCCAGCAGCCAAGAATCGCTCACTGAAGCTTTCTTT	CASSQESLTEAFF
TRBJ2-3	.	TRBV30	.	TGTGCCTGGAGTGTTGGGGGGAGCTCAGATACGCAGTATTTT	CAWSVGGSSDTQYF
TRBJ1-5	TRBD1	TRBV5-6	.	TGTGCCAGCAGCTGGCCGGGACAGGGGGCGCAGAGCAATCAGCCCCAGCATTTT	CASSWPGQGAQSNQPQHF
TRBJ1-2	TRBD1	TRBV29-1	few	TGCAGCGTTGGGACAGGGGGCAACTATGGCTACACCTTC	CSVGTGGNYGYTF
TRBJ2-2	.	TRBV11-2	few	TGTGCCAGCAGCCCCGGGACCGGGGAGCTGTTTTTT	CASSPGTGELFF
TRBJ2-7	.	TRBV5-6	.	TGTGCCAGCAGCTCACGGTGGCGGAGCTCCTACGAGCAGTACTTC	CASSSRWRSSYEQYF
TRBJ1-2	TRBD1	TRBV29-1	.	TGCAGCGTCCTAGGACAGGGGTATGGCTACACCTTC	CSVLGQGYGYTF
TRBJ2-3	.	TRBV5-1	.	TGCGCCAGCAAACTGGCCCCGTCTGAAGATACGCAGTATTTT	CASKLAPSEDTQYF
TRBJ2-1	TRBD2	TRBV14	.	TGTGCCAGCAGCAAAGGACTAGCGGTGTACAATGAGCAGTTCTTC	CASSKGLAVYNEQFF
TRBJ1-4	.	TRBV6-6	few	TGTGCCAGCAGTCAAAGACCCTCTACGGGCGAAAAACTGTTTTTT	CASSQRPSTGEKLFF
TRBJ2-7	.	TRBV7-2	.	TGTGCCAGCAGCATCAGCGACCCAAGCTCCTACGAGCAGTACTTC	CASSISDPSSYEQYF
TRBJ1-2	TRBD1	TRBV29-1	.	TGCAGCGTTGAAGGACAGGGTAAAGACTACACCTTC	CSVEGQGKDYTF
TRBJ1-2	.	TRBV5-6	few	TGTGCCAGCAGCTTGGCACGGACAGAAAACTATGGCTACACCTTC	CASSLARTENYGYTF